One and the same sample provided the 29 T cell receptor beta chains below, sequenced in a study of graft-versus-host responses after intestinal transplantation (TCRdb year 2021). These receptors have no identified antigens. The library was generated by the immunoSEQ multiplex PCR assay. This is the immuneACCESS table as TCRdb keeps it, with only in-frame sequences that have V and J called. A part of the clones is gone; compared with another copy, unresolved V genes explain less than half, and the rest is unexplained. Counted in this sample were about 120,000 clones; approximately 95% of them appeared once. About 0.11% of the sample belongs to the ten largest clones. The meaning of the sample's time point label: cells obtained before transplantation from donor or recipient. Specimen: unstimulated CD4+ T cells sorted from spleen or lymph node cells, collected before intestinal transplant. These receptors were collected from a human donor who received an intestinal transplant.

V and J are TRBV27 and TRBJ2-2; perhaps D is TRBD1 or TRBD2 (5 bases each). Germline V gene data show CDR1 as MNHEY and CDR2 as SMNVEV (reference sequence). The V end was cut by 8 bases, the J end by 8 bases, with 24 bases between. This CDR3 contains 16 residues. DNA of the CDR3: TGTGCCAGCCAAAGACTCACCGGGACCTCTAAGGGGGAGCTGTTTTTT. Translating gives CASQRLTGTSKGELFF.

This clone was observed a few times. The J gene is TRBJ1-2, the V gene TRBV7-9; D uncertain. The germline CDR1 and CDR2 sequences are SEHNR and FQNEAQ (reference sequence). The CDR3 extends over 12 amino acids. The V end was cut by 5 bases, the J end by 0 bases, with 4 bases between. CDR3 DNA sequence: TGTGCCAGCAGCGCAGCTAACTATGGCTACACCTTC. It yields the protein CASSAANYGYTF.

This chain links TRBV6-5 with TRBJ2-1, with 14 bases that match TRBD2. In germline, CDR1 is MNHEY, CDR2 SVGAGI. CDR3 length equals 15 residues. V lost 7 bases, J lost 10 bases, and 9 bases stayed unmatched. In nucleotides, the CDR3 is TGTGCCAGCACCCGAGGGACTAGCGGGAGAACCGAGCAGTTCTTC. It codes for CASTRGTSGRTEQFF.

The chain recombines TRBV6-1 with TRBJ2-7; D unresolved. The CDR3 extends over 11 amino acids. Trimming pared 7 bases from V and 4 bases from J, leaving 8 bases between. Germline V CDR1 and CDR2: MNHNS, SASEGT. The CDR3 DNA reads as TGTGCCAGCAACTCCCCTTACGAGCAGTACTTC. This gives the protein CASNSPYEQYF.

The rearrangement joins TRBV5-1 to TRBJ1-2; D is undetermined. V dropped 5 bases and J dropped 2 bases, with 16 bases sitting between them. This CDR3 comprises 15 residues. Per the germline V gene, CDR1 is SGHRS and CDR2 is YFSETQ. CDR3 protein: CASRSNKGGNYGYTF. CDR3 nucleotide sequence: TGCGCCAGCAGGTCTAATAAGGGAGGAAACTATGGCTACACCTTC.

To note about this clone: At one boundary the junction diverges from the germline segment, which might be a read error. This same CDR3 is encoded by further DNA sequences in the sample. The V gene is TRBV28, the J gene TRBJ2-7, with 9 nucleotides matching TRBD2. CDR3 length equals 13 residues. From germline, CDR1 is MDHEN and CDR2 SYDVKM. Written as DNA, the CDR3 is TGCGCCAGCAGGACTAGCGCCTCCTACGAGCAGTACTTC. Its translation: CASRTSASYEQYF.

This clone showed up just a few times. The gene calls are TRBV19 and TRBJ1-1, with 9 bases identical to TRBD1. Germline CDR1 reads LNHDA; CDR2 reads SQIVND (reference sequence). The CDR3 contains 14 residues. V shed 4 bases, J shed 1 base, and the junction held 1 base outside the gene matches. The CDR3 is CASSKDRGNTEAFF. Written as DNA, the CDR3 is TGTGCCAGTAGTAAGGACAGGGGGAACACTGAAGCTTTCTTT. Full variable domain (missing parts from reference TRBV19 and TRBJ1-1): DGGITQSPKYLFRKEGQNVTLSCEQNLNHDAMYWYRQDPGQGLRLIYYSQIVNDFQKGDIAEGYSVSREKKESFPLTVTSAQKNPTAFYLCASSKDRGNTEAFFGQGTRLTVV.

The CDR3 loop reads CASSPKGRESSYEQYF. CDR3 bases: TGTGCCAGCAGCCCGAAAGGGCGGGAGAGTTCCTACGAGCAGTACTTC. The chain links TRBV7-9 to TRBJ2-7; 7 bases are a match to TRBD2. Germline trimming cut 5 bases from V and 1 base from J; bases unmatched to any gene: 11. The CDR3 runs to 16 residues. The germline CDR1 and CDR2 sequences are SEHNR and FQNEAQ (reference sequence).

The CDR3 DNA sequence: TGTGCCAGTAGTATGAGGGTTGGACTGCGGGGTGAGCAGTTCTTC. This encodes CASSMRVGLRGEQFF. V is TRBV19 and J is TRBJ2-1; weak D call: TRBD2 (6 bases). The CDR3 spans 15 residues. From germline, CDR1 is LNHDA and CDR2 SQIVND (reference sequence). Trimming shortened V by 3 bases and J by 9 bases, and 18 bases separated the two germline ends.

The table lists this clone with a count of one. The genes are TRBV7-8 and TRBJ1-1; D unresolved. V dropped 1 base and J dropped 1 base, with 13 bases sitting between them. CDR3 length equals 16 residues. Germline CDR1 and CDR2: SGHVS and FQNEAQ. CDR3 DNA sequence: TGTGCCAGCAGCTTAGGGGCAGGCTCCCGGAACACTGAAGCTTTCTTT. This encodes CASSLGAGSRNTEAFF.

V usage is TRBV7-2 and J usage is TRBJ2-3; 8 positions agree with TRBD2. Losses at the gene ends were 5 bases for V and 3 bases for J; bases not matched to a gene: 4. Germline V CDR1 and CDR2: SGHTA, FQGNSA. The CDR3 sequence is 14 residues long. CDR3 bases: TGTGCCAGCAGCCCTCGACTAGCGACAGATACGCAGTATTTT. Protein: CASSPRLATDTQYF.

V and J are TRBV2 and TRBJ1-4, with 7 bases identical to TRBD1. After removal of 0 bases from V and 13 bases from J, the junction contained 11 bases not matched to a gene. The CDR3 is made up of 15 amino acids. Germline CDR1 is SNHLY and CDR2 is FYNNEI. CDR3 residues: CASSEAITPRQGLFF. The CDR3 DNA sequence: TGTGCCAGCAGTGAAGCCATTACACCCCGACAGGGACTGTTTTTT.

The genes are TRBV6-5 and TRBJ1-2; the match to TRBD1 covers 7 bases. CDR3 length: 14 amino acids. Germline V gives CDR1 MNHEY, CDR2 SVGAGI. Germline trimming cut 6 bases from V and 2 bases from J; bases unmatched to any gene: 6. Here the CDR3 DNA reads TGTGCCAGCAGGCGGGACAGTTTAAACTATGGCTACACCTTC. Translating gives CASRRDSLNYGYTF.

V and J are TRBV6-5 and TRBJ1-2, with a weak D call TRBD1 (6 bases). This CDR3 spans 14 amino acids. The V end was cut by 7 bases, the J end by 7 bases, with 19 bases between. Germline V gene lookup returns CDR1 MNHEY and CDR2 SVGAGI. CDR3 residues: CASTPMGHPGGYTF. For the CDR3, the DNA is TGTGCCAGCACCCCGATGGGACATCCAGGTGGCTACACCTTC.

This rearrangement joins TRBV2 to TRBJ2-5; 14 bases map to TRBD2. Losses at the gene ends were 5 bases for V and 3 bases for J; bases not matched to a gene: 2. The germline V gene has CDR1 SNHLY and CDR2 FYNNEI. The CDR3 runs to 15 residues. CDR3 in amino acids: CASSLGLAGEETQYF. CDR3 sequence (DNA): TGTGCCAGCAGTTTGGGACTAGCGGGAGAAGAGACCCAGTACTTC.

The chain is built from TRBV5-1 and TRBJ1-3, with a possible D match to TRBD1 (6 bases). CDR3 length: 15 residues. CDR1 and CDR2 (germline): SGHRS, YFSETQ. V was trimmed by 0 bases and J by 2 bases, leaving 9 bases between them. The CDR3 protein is CASSLDAGAGNTIYF. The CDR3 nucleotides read TGCGCCAGCAGCTTGGACGCAGGGGCTGGAAACACCATATATTTT.

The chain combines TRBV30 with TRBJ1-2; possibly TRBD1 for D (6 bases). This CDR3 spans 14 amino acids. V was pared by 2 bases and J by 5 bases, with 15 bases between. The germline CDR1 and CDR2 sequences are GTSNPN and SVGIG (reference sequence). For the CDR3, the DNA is TGTGCCTGGAGTCACCGGGGGGCGTGGTATGGCTACACCTTC. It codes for CAWSHRGAWYGYTF. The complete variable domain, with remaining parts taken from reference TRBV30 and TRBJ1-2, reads SQTIHQWPATLVQPVGSPLSLECTVEGTSNPNLYWYRQAAGRGLQLLFYSVGIGQISSEVPQNLSASRPQDRQFILSSKKLLLSDSGFYLCAWSHRGAWYGYTFGSGTRLTVV.

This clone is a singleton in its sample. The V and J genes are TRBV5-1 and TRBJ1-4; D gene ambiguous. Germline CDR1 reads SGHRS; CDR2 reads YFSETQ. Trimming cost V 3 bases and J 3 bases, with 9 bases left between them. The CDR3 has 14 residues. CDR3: CASSSLGANEKLFF. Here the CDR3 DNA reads TGCGCCAGCAGCTCCCTTGGGGCTAATGAAAAACTGTTTTTT.

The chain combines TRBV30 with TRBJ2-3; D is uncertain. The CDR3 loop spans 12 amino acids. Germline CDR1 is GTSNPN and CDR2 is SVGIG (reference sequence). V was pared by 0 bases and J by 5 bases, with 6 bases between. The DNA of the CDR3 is TGTGCCTGGAGTGTTCCGATAGATACGCAGTATTTT. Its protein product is CAWSVPIDTQYF. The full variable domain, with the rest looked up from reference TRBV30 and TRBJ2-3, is SQTIHQWPATLVQPVGSPLSLECTVEGTSNPNLYWYRQAAGRGLQLLFYSVGIGQISSEVPQNLSASRPQDRQFILSSKKLLLSDSGFYLCAWSVPIDTQYFGPGTRLTVL.

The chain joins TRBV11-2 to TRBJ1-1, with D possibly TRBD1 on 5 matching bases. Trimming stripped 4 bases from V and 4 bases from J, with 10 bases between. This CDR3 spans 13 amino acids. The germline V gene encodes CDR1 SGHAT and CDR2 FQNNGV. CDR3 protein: CASSSRGSTEAFF. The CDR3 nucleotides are TGTGCCAGCAGCTCGAGGGGCAGCACTGAAGCTTTCTTT. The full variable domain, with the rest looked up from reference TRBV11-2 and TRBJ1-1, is EAGVAQSPRYKIIEKRQSVAFWCNPISGHATLYWYQQILGQGPKLLIQFQNNGVVDDSQLPKDRFSAERLKGVDSTLKIQPAKLEDSAVYLCASSSRGSTEAFFGQGTRLTVV.

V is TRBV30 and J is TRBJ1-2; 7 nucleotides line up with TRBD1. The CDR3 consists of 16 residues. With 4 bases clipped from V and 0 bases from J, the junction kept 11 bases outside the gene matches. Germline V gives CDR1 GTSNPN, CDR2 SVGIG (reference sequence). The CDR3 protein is CAWNQIGQVPNYGYTF. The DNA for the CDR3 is TGTGCCTGGAACCAAATTGGACAGGTACCTAACTATGGCTACACCTTC. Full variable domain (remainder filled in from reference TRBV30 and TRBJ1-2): SQTIHQWPATLVQPVGSPLSLECTVEGTSNPNLYWYRQAAGRGLQLLFYSVGIGQISSEVPQNLSASRPQDRQFILSSKKLLLSDSGFYLCAWNQIGQVPNYGYTFGSGTRLTVV.

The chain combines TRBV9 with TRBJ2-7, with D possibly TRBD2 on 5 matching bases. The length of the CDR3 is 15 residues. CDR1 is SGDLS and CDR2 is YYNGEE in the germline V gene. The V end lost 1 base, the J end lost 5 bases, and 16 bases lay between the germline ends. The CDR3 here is CASSVTPGPGNEQYF. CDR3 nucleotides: TGTGCCAGCAGCGTAACGCCTGGACCGGGGAACGAGCAGTACTTC.

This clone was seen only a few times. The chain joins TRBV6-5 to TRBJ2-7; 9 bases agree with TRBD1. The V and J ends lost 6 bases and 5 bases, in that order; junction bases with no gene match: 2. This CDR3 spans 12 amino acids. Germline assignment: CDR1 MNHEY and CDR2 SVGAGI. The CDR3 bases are TGTGCCAGCAGCCGGACAGGGGACGAGCAGTACTTC. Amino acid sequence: CASSRTGDEQYF.

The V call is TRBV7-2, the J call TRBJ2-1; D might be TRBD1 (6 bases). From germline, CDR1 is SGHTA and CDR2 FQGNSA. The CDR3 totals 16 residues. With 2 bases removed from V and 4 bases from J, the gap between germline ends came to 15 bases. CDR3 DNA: TGTGCCAGCAGCTTACCCAAAACGGGGACATACAATGAGCAGTTCTTC. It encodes CASSLPKTGTYNEQFF.

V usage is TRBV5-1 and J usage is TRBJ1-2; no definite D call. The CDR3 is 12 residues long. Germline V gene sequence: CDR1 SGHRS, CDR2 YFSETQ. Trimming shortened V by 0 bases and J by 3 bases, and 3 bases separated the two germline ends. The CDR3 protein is CASSLGDYGYTF. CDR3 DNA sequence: TGCGCCAGCAGCTTGGGGGACTATGGCTACACCTTC.

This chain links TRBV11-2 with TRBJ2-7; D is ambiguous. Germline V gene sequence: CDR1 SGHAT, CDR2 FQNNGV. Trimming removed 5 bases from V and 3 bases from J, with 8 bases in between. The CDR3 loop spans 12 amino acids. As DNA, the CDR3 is TGTGCCAGCAGCCAGACGGTCTACGAGCAGTACTTC. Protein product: CASSQTVYEQYF.

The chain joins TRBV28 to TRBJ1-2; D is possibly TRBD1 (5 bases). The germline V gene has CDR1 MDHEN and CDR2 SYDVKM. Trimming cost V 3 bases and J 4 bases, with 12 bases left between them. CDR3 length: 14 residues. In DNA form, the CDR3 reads TGTGCCAGCAGTTTCTCAGGGAACTTCTATGGCTACACCTTC. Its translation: CASSFSGNFYGYTF.

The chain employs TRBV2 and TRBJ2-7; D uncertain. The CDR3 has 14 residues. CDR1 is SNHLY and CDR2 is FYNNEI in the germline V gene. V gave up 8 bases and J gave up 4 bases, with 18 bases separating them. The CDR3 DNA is TGTGCCAGCGCTCTCTCGCCCCCAGTTTACGAGCAGTACTTC. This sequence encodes CASALSPPVYEQYF.

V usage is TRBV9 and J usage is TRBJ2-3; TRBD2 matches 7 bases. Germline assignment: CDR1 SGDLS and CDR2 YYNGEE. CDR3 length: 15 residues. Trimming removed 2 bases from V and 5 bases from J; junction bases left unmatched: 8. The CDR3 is CASSVRGSEVDTQYF. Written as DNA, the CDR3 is TGTGCCAGCAGCGTGCGCGGGAGCGAAGTAGATACGCAGTATTTT.